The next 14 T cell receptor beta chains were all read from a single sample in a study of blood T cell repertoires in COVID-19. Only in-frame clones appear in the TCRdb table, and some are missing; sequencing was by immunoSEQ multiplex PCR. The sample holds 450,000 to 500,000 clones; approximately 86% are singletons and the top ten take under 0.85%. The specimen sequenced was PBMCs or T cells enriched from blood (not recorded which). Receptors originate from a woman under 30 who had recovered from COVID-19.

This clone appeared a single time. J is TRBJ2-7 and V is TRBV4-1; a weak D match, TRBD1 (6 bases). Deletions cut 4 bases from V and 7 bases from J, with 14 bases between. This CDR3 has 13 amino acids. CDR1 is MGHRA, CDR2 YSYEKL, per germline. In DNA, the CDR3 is TGCGCCAGCAGCCTCGGACAGACCACAGAGCAGTACTTC. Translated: CASSLGQTTEQYF.

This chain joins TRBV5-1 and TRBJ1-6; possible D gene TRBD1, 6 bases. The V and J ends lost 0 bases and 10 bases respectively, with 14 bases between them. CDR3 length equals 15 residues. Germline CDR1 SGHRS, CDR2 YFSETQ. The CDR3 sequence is CASSLERTVGSPLHF. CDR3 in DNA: TGCGCCAGCAGCTTGGAGCGGACAGTAGGATCACCCCTCCACTTT. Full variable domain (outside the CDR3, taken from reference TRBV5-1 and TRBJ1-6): KAGVTQTPRYLIKTRGQQVTLSCSPISGHRSVSWYQQTPGQGLQFLFEYFSETQRNKGNFPGRFSGRQFSNSRSEMNVSTLELGDSALYLCASSLERTVGSPLHFGNGTRLTVT.

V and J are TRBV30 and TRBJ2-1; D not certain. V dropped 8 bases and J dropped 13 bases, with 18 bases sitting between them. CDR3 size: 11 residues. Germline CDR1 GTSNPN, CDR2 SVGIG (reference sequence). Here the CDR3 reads CARGDPNPQFF. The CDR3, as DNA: TGTGCCCGCGGCGACCCGAACCCCCAGTTCTTC.

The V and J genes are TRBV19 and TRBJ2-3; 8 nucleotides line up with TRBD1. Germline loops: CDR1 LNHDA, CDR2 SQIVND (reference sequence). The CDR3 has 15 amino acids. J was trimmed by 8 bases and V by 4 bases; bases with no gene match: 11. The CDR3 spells CASSTSGGESSTQYF. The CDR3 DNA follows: TGTGCCAGTAGTACGTCAGGGGGCGAAAGTAGTACGCAGTATTTT.

This CDR3 is CSVSSYNEQFF. The CDR3 bases are TGCAGCGTGAGCTCCTACAATGAGCAGTTCTTC. This sequence joins TRBV29-1 and TRBJ2-1; no firm D call. The CDR3 runs to 11 residues. Germline values: CDR1 SQVTM, CDR2 ANQGSEA. Deletions cut 6 bases from V and 0 bases from J, with 3 bases between.

CDR3 sequence (DNA): TGTGCCACCAGCAGAGATGAAGCGACCGCGAACACTGAAGCTTTCTTT. Protein: CATSRDEATANTEAFF. The chain uses TRBV15 and TRBJ1-1; D call uncertain. CDR1 is LNHNV, CDR2 YYDKDF, per germline (reference sequence). Trimming stripped 0 bases from V and 1 base from J, with 12 bases between. The CDR3 has 16 amino acids.

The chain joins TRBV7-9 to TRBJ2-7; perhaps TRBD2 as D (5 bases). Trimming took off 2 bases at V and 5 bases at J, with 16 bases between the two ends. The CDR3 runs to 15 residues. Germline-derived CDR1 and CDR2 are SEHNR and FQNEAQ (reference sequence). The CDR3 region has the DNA TGTGCCAGCAGCTTACAGGCGGCCGAGAGGGACGAGCAGTACTTC. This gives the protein CASSLQAAERDEQYF. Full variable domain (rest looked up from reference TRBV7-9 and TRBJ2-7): DTGVSQNPRHKITKRGQNVTFRCDPISEHNRLYWYRQTLGQGPEFLTYFQNEAQLEKSRLLSDRFSAERPKGSFSTLEIQRTEQGDSAMYLCASSLQAAERDEQYFGPGTRLTVT.

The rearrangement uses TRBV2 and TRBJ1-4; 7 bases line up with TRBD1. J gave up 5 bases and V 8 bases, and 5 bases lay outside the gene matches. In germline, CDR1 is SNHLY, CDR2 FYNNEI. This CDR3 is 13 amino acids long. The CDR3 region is CASSGQENEKLFF. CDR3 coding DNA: TGTGCCAGCTCCGGACAGGAAAATGAAAAACTGTTTTTT.

CDR3 region: CASSPTRHLQGASGNTIYF. The CDR3 bases are TGTGCCAGCTCACCCACTCGACATTTACAGGGGGCGTCTGGAAACACCATATATTTT. This chain joins TRBV18 and TRBJ1-3, with 9 bases aligning to TRBD1. V trimming: 3 bases; J trimming: 1 base; junction bases outside the gene matches: 13. Germline-derived CDR1 and CDR2 are KGHSH and LQKENI. The CDR3 loop spans 19 amino acids.

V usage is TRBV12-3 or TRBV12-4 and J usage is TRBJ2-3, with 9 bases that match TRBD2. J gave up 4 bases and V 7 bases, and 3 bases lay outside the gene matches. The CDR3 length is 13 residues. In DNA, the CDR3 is TGTGCCAGCAAGGGCGGGGGGGCAGATACGCAGTATTTT. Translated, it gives CASKGGGADTQYF.

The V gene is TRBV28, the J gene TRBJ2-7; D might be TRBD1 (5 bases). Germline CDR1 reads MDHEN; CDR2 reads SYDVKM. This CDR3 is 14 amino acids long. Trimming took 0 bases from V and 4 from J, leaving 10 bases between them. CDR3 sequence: CASSLWSAGYEQYF. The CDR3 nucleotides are TGTGCCAGCAGTTTATGGAGCGCAGGGTACGAGCAGTACTTC.

This CDR3 is CASSLVRGVGETQYF. The CDR3 region has the DNA TGCGCCAGCAGCTTAGTTCGGGGTGTAGGGGAGACCCAGTACTTC. The chain joins TRBV5-1 to TRBJ2-5, with D possibly TRBD2 on 5 matching bases. V dropped 2 bases and J dropped 5 bases, with 16 bases sitting between them. Germline loops: CDR1 SGHRS, CDR2 YFSETQ. This CDR3 contains 15 residues. Together with reference TRBV5-1 and TRBJ2-5, the CDR3 gives the full variable domain: KAGVTQTPRYLIKTRGQQVTLSCSPISGHRSVSWYQQTPGQGLQFLFEYFSETQRNKGNFPGRFSGRQFSNSRSEMNVSTLELGDSALYLCASSLVRGVGETQYFGPGTRLLVL.

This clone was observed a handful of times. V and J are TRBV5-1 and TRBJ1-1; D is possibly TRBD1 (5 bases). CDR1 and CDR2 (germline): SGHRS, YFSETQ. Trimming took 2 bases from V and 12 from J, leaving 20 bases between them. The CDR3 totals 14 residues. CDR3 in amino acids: CASSFESSRDLSFF. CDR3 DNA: TGCGCCAGCAGCTTTGAGTCGTCCAGGGATTTATCTTTCTTT.

CDR3 protein: CAWSLAGNQPQHF. The CDR3 coding sequence is TGTGCCTGGAGTCTGGCAGGGAATCAGCCCCAGCATTTT. The gene calls are TRBV30 and TRBJ1-5, with D tentatively TRBD1 (5 bases). Between the trimmed V and J ends, which lost 2 bases and 4 bases, there was a span of 9 bases. The CDR3 is 13 amino acids. The germline gives CDR1 GTSNPN, CDR2 SVGIG (reference sequence).